The source of this T cell receptor beta chain is a study of radiation and T cells in renal cell carcinoma. Whole-study results and caveats: Top tumor clonotypes rose in blood 2 weeks post-radiation, then contracted.

Repertoires were generated with immunoSEQ multiplex PCR, while TCRdb's copy carries only in-frame clones and drops some. The table includes 45,000 to 65,000 clones, around 72% detected once. This clone turned up a few times. Its antigen remains unknown. The time point is: baseline pretreatment blood. The treatment denotes: 15 Gy SBRT to primary tumor, nephrectomy 4 weeks later. The specimen comprised blood, sampled from a patient whose treatment included radiotherapy and nephrectomy. This receptor was taken from a man in his sixties with renal cell carcinoma.

The DNA of the CDR3 is TGTGCCAGCAGCGTAGGAGGATCTCCACCCCTCCACTTT. Amino acids: CASSVGGSPPLHF. The chain recombines TRBV9 with TRBJ1-6; unclear D gene. In germline, CDR1 is SGDLS, CDR2 YYNGEE. V was cut by 0 bases and J by 11 bases, with 9 bases left in between. This CDR3 has 13 residues. The complete variable domain, with remaining parts taken from reference TRBV9 and TRBJ1-6, reads DSGVTQTPKHLITATGQRVTLRCSPRSGDLSVYWYQQSLDQGLQFLIQYYNGEERAKGNILERFSAQQFPDLHSELNLSSLELGDSALYFCASSVGGSPPLHFGNGTRLTVT.